One sample yielded the 17 T cell receptor beta chains listed below, sequenced in a study of molecular identifiers for immune sequencing clone quantification. TCRdb re-called the PCR reads with MiXCR, one entry per CDR3 protein. The sample shows about 65,000 distinct CDR3 sequences, around a sixth of them seen only once. The specimen sequenced was naive CD8+ T cells from blood, with Jurkat cell RNA spiked in. Described subset: FACS-sorted CD8+CD4-CCR7+CD45RA+ naive T cells. Receptor source: a human donor in good health. Some libraries in this study had Jurkat cell RNA spiked in.

Ten or more counts support this clonotype. V is TRBV2 and J is TRBJ2-7; perhaps TRBD2 as D (6 bases). Trimming stripped 8 bases from V and 2 bases from J, with 13 bases between. Germline assignment: CDR1 SNHLY and CDR2 FYNNEI. The CDR3 is 13 amino acids. For the CDR3, the DNA is TGTGCCAGCGGGGGGACTTCTCCCTACGAGCAGTACTTC. Translated, it gives CASGGTSPYEQYF.

This clonotype was seen many times. The CDR3 region is CASSIAERKNIQYF. CDR3 in DNA: TGTGCCAGTAGTATTGCGGAGCGGAAAAACATTCAGTACTTC. J is TRBJ2-4 and V is TRBV19, with TRBD2 as a possible D gene (5 bases). Germline values: CDR1 LNHDA, CDR2 SQIVND (reference sequence). V was shortened by 3 bases and J by 4 bases, with 10 bases between the two germline ends. The CDR3 spans 14 residues.

This clonotype was picked up many times. This chain joins TRBV29-1 and TRBJ2-1; D ambiguous. Germline loops: CDR1 SQVTM, CDR2 ANQGSEA. This CDR3 is 11 amino acids long. Trimming took 3 bases from V and 2 from J, leaving 2 bases between them. The CDR3 sequence: CSVDPYNEQFF. The CDR3 DNA follows: TGCAGCGTTGATCCCTACAATGAGCAGTTCTTC.

The gene calls are TRBV20-1 and TRBJ2-1; TRBD1 might be the D (5 bases). CDR1 and CDR2 from the germline V gene are DFQATT and SNEGSKA (reference sequence). CDR3 length equals 19 residues. V lost 1 base and J lost 0, with 22 bases in between. CDR3 DNA: TGCAGTGCTAGAGCCGAGGAACAGGCAATTCACTTCTCCTACAATGAGCAGTTCTTC. Encoded protein: CSARAEEQAIHFSYNEQFF.

Comment on this clonotype: Possible read error: a much larger clone is one base away. The chain joins TRBV7-9 to TRBJ1-4; the match to TRBD1 covers 9 bases. Germline lookup yields CDR1 SEHNR and CDR2 FQNEAQ (reference sequence). This CDR3 is built from 16 residues. The V gene end was trimmed by 4 bases and the J gene end by 6 bases; junction bases not matched to a gene: 9. CDR3 amino acids: CASSSRDRASDEKLFF. CDR3 nucleotide sequence: TGTGCCAGCAGCTCCCGGGACAGGGCTTCCGATGAAAAACTGTTTTTT. Supplemented by reference TRBV7-9 and TRBJ1-4, the full variable domain reads DTGVSQNPRHKITKRGQNVTFRCDPISEHNRLYWYRQTLGQGPEFLTYFQNEAQLEKSRLLSDRFSAERPKGSFSTLEIQRTEQGDSAMYLCASSSRDRASDEKLFFGSGTQLSVL.

This clonotype came up many times. The chain combines TRBV9 with TRBJ1-6; D is possibly TRBD1 (6 bases). Germline loops: CDR1 SGDLS, CDR2 YYNGEE. The V and J ends lost 7 bases and 0 bases respectively, with 8 bases between them. This CDR3 region has 14 residues. CDR3 bases: TGTGCCAGCGGGGGGCTCTCCTATAATTCACCCCTCCACTTT. It yields the protein CASGGLSYNSPLHF.

CDR3 protein: CSARGGGGTGELFF. The CDR3 region has the DNA TGCAGTGCTAGAGGGGGAGGAGGTACCGGGGAGCTGTTTTTT. The J gene is TRBJ2-2, the V gene TRBV20-1; possibly TRBD2 for D (6 bases). CDR1 is DFQATT and CDR2 is SNEGSKA in the germline V gene (reference sequence). V lost 1 base and J lost 5, with 11 bases in between. This CDR3 contains 14 residues.

This clonotype occurred many times. This chain uses TRBV2 with TRBJ1-2, with 7 positions matching TRBD1. Germline lookup yields CDR1 SNHLY and CDR2 FYNNEI. There are 13 residues in the CDR3. The J segment lost 1 base and the V segment lost 6 bases, leaving 2 bases of the junction unmatched. CDR3: CASRGDSNYGYTF. The CDR3 DNA reads TGTGCCAGCAGGGGGGACAGTAACTATGGCTACACCTTC.

This clonotype was counted once. A much larger clone lies a single base off, so this may be a read error. Here the CDR3 DNA reads TGTGCCAGTAGCAGGGACGGATGCGAGCAGTACTTC. Translation gives CASSRDGCEQYF. The V and J genes are TRBV19 and TRBJ2-7; D is possibly TRBD1 or TRBD2 (5 bases each). V was clipped by 6 bases and J by 6 bases, with 12 bases between them. The CDR3 is 12 residues long. CDR1 and CDR2 from the germline V gene are LNHDA and SQIVND (reference sequence).

This clonotype was observed at least ten times. This chain uses TRBV7-9 with TRBJ2-1; 10 bases line up with TRBD2. Germline CDR1 and CDR2: SEHNR and FQNEAQ (reference sequence). The V gene end was trimmed by 4 bases and the J gene end by 4 bases; junction bases not matched to a gene: 10. CDR3 length: 17 residues. For the CDR3, the DNA is TGTGCCAGCAGCTCATCCTGGACTAGCGGAAATTACAATGAGCAGTTCTTC. Its protein is CASSSSWTSGNYNEQFF.

This clonotype appeared many times. The gene calls are TRBV20-1 and TRBJ1-1; D is unresolved. The CDR3 is 11 residues long. Trimming removed 6 bases at V and 2 bases at J, with 7 bases between. Germline assignment: CDR1 DFQATT and CDR2 SNEGSKA (reference sequence). The CDR3 sequence: CSAPLNTEAFF. The CDR3 DNA reads as TGCAGTGCACCTCTAAACACTGAAGCTTTCTTT.

This clonotype appeared many times. The genes are TRBV7-6 and TRBJ2-3; D is unclear. Deletions cut 1 base from V and 4 bases from J, with 9 bases between. This CDR3 has 14 residues. In germline, CDR1 is SGHVS, CDR2 FNYEAQ. This CDR3 reads CASSLVGWADTQYF. In DNA form, the CDR3 reads TGTGCCAGCAGCTTAGTGGGGTGGGCAGATACGCAGTATTTT. Supplemented by reference TRBV7-6 and TRBJ2-3, the full variable domain reads GAGVSQSPRYKVTKRGQDVALRCDPISGHVSLYWYRQALGQGPEFLTYFNYEAQQDKSGLPNDRFSAERPEGSISTLTIQRTEQRDSAMYRCASSLVGWADTQYFGPGTRLTVL.

The chain has TRBV18 and TRBJ2-1; D unresolved. The CDR3 has 16 residues. The germline V gene encodes CDR1 KGHSH and CDR2 LQKENI. With 8 bases removed from V and 0 bases from J, the gap between germline ends came to 17 bases. The CDR3 DNA reads as TGTGCCAGCGCCCAACTCGAGCCGAGCTCCTACAATGAGCAGTTCTTC. Amino acids: CASAQLEPSSYNEQFF.

The genes are TRBV2 and TRBJ2-3; no clear D. Germline V gene lookup returns CDR1 SNHLY and CDR2 FYNNEI. The V and J ends lost 10 bases and 5 bases respectively, with 13 bases between them. CDR3 length: 12 residues. CDR3 loop: CAINIKGDTQYF. The CDR3 DNA reads as TGTGCCATCAACATCAAAGGAGATACGCAGTATTTT.

V is TRBV11-3 and J is TRBJ2-3; TRBD1 matches at 7 bases. The germline gives CDR1 SGHNT, CDR2 YENEEA. J lost 1 base, V lost 3 bases, and 4 bases had no gene match. This CDR3 has 15 residues. CDR3 protein: CASSFYRGGTDTQYF. In DNA form, the CDR3 reads TGTGCCAGCAGCTTCTACAGGGGTGGCACAGATACGCAGTATTTT.

As for this clonotype: A much larger clone is a single base away; this may be a read error. The V and J genes are TRBV29-1 and TRBJ2-7; D is uncertain. V dropped 7 bases and J dropped 2 bases, with 15 bases sitting between them. Germline values: CDR1 SQVTM, CDR2 ANQGSEA. The CDR3 is 13 amino acids. The CDR3 is CSASDGITYEQYF. In DNA, the CDR3 is TGCAGCGCCTCGGACGGAATTACCTACGAGCAGTACTTC.

A remark on this clonotype: A much larger clone is a single base away; this may be a read error. The chain has TRBV9 and TRBJ1-1, with 7 bases matching TRBD1. CDR1 and CDR2 from the germline V gene are SGDLS and YYNGEE. Trimming took 0 bases from V and 5 from J; bases not matched to a gene: 4. This CDR3 region has 14 residues. CDR3 protein: CASSVGQGGTEAFF. The CDR3 coding sequence is TGTGCCAGCAGCGTAGGTCAGGGGGGAACTGAAGCTTTCTTT.